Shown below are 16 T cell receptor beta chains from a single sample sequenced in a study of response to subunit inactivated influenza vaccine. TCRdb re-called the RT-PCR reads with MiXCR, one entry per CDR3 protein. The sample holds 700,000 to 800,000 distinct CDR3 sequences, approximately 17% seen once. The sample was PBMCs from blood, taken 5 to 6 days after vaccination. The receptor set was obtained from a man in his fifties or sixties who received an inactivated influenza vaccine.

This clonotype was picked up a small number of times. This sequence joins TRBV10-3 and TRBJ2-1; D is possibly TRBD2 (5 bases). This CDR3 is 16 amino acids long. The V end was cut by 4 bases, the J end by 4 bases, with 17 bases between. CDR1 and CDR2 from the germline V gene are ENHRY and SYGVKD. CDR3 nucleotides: TGTGCCATCAGTGGACGGACCGGCGGGCCTTACAATGAGCAGTTCTTC. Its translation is CAISGRTGGPYNEQFF.

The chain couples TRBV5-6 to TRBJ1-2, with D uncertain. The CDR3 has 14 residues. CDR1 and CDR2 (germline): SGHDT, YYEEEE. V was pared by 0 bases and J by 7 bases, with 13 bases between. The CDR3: CASSLGQVVGGYTF. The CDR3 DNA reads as TGTGCCAGCAGCTTGGGTCAGGTGGTCGGTGGCTACACCTTC.

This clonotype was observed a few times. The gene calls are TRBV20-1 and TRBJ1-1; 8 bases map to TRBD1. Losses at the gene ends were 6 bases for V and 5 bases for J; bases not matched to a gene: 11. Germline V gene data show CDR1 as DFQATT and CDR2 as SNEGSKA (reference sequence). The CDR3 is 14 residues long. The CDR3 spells CSAIARQGRTEAFF. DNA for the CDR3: TGCAGTGCCATAGCGCGACAGGGGCGTACTGAAGCTTTCTTT.

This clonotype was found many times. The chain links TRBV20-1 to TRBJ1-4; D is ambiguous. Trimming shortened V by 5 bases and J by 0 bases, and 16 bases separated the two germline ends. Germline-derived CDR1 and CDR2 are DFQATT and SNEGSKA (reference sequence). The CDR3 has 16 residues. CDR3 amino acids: CSASDRLISTNEKLFF. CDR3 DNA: TGCAGTGCTTCCGACCGCCTTATCTCAACTAATGAAAAACTGTTTTTT.

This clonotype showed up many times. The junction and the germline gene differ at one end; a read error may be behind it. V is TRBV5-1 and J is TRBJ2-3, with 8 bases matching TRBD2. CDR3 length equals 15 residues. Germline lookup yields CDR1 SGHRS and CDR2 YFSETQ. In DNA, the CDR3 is TGTGCCAGCAGTTTAGCGCCGGGGGGGACAGATACGCAGTATTTT. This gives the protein CASSLAPGGTDTQYF.

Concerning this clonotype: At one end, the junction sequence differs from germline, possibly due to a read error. The CDR3, as DNA: TGTGCCAGCAGTCCAACTAGCGGGGGCTACAATAAGCAGTTCTTC. This sequence encodes CASSPTSGGYNKQFF. The rearrangement links TRBV12-3 or TRBV12-4 to TRBJ2-1; 11 bases agree with TRBD2. The CDR3 length is 15 residues.

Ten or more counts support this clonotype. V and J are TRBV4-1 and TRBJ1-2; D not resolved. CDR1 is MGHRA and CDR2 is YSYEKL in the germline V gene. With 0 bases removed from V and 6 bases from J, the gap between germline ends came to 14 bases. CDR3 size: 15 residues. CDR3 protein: CASSQEAGRLDGYTF. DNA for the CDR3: TGCGCCAGCAGCCAAGAGGCAGGACGATTAGATGGCTACACCTTC.

The CDR3 coding sequence is TGCGCCAGCAGCAACGGACAGACCCTGTACCAAGAGACCCAGTACTTC. Translated, it gives CASSNGQTLYQETQYF. The chain joins TRBV5-1 to TRBJ2-5; D perhaps matches TRBD1 (6 bases). Trimming took 4 bases from V and 0 from J, leaving 16 bases between them. Germline assignment: CDR1 SGHRS and CDR2 YFSETQ. The CDR3 covers 16 residues.

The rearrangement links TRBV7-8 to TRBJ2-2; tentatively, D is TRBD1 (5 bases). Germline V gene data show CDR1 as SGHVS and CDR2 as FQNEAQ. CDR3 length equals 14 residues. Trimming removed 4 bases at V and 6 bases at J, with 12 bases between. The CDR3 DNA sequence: TGTGCCAGCAGCTACCCCAGGGTGCCCGGGGAGCTGTTTTTT. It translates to CASSYPRVPGELFF.

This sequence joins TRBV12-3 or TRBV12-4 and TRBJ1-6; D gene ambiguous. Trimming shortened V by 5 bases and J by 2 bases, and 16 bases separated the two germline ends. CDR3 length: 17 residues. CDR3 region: CASSGRRGIAYNSPLHF. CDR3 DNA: TGTGCCAGCAGTGGAAGGCGGGGTATAGCCTATAATTCACCCCTCCACTTT.

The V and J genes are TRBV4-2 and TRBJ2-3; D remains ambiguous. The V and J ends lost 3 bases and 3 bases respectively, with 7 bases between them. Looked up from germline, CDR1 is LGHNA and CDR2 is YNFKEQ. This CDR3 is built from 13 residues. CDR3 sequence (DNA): TGTGCCAGCAGCCAGTTAGGTACAGATACGCAGTATTTT. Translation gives CASSQLGTDTQYF.

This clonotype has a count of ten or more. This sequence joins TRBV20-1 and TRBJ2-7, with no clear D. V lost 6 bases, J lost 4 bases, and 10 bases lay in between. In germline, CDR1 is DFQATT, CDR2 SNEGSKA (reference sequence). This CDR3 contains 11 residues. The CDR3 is CSATDGYEQYF. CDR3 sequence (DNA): TGCAGTGCCACGGACGGGTACGAGCAGTACTTC.

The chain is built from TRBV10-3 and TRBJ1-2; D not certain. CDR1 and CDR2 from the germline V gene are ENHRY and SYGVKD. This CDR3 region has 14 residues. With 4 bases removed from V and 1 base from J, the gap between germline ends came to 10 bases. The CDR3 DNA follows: TGTGCCATCAGTGCCCTGGACGGTAACTATGGCTACACCTTC. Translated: CAISALDGNYGYTF.

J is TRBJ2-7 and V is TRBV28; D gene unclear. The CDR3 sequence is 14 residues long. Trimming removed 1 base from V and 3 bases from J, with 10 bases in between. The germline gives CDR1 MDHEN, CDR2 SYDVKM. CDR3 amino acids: CASSLLGSFYEQYF. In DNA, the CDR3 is TGTGCCAGCAGTTTATTGGGCAGTTTCTACGAGCAGTACTTC.

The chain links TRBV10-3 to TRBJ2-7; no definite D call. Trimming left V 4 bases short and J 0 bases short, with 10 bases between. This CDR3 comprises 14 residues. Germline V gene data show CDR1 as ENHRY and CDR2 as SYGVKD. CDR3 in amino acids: CAISGIGSSYEQYF. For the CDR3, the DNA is TGTGCCATCAGTGGGATAGGGTCCTCCTACGAGCAGTACTTC.

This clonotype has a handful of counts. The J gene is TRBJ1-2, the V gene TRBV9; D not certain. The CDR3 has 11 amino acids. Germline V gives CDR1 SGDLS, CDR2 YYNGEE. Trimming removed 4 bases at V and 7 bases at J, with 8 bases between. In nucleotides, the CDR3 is TGTGCCAGCAGCCACAGCAGTGGCTACACCTTC. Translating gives CASSHSSGYTF.